Shown below are 4 T cell receptor beta chains from a single sample sequenced in a study of blood T cells in healthy people across ages. Primers used in a second PCR of about 6 to 11 cycles were a sample-barcoded 5' primer and a J-beta primer mix. TCRdb ran MiXCR on the 5' RACE reads and lists one entry per CDR3 protein. In the table there are some 800,000 distinct CDR3 sequences, about 25% of which are singletons. This sample also appeared in a second study, on T cells of mothers and their children.

The specimen sequenced was blood. The source is a boy aged 5-17 years in good health.

The gene calls are TRBV28 and TRBJ1-5; D is unresolved. CDR3 length equals 14 residues. Germline V gene sequence: CDR1 MDHEN, CDR2 SYDVKM. Trimming cost V 2 bases and J 0 bases, with 5 bases left between them. DNA for the CDR3: TGTGCCAGCAGTTTAAGTACTAGCAATCAGCCCCAGCATTTT. Amino acids: CASSLSTSNQPQHF.

This chain joins TRBV10-3 and TRBJ2-5; D remains ambiguous. Judging by the DNA end, TRBJ2-7 fits better; the J call may be wrong. Germline values: CDR1 ENHRY, CDR2 SYGVKD. This CDR3 has 14 amino acids. Here the CDR3 DNA reads TGTGCCATCAGTGAGGGGGTAGGGCGCTACGAGCAGTACTTC. It codes for CAISEGVGRYEQYF.

The J gene is TRBJ2-3, the V gene TRBV12-3 or TRBV12-4, with D perhaps assigned TRBD1 or TRBD2 (5 bases each). This CDR3 is built from 13 residues. V lost 7 bases and J 0 bases, leaving 8 bases between the germline ends. CDR3 coding DNA: TGTGCCAGCAACTGGGACAGCACAGATACGCAGTATTTT. Its translation is CASNWDSTDTQYF.

This clonotype was detected only a few times. The V call is TRBV11-2, the J call TRBJ2-7; D unresolved. Trimming removed 3 bases from V and 2 bases from J, with 11 bases in between. Germline CDR1 SGHAT, CDR2 FQNNGV. This CDR3 has 14 amino acids. The CDR3 sequence is CASSFLQETYEQYF. The DNA of the CDR3 is TGTGCCAGCAGCTTCCTGCAGGAGACCTACGAGCAGTACTTC.